Listed below are T cell receptor beta chains from one sample, sequenced in a study of beta chain features in type 1 diabetes. TCRdb's copy holds only in-frame clones and misses some; the assay was immunoSEQ multiplex PCR. The data contain 300,000 to 400,000 clones, around an eighth of them seen just once; the ten biggest clones take up 0.017%. Sequencing input: naive CD4+ T cells from blood. The receptors originated from a man aged 18 to 29 in good health. CDR3s include the opening cysteine and the closing phenylalanine or tryptophan. D genes are given only for firm matches. Size values are once, few and many counts, or a class for expanded clones, and some rows have none.

V,size,D,J,DNA,CDR3
TRBV19,.,.,TRBJ2-7,TGTGCCAGTAGCGATGGGACTCCCCACTACGAGCAGTACTTC,CASSDGTPHYEQYF
TRBV11-2,few,.,TRBJ2-2,TGTGCCAGCAGCGGAAGAGTACAGCAAACCGGGGAGCTGTTTTTT,CASSGRVQQTGELFF
TRBV5-1,few,TRBD1,TRBJ2-3,TGCGCCAGCAGCCAAAACCGGGACAGGGGTTATACGCAGTATTTT,CASSQNRDRGYTQYF
TRBV4-2,.,.,TRBJ1-5,TGTGCCAGCAGCCAAGAAGTGGCAAACAATCAGCCCCAGCATTTT,CASSQEVANNQPQHF
TRBV9,.,TRBD1,TRBJ1-1,TGTGCCAGCAGCGTAGGAACAGGGGGCATCTTGGACACTGAAGCTTTCTTT,CASSVGTGGILDTEAFF
TRBV6-5,few,TRBD1,TRBJ1-1,TGTGCCAGCTCGCGAGGGGACAGGGGTCGCTCTGAAGCTTTCTTT,CASSRGDRGRSEAFF
TRBV7-2,.,TRBD2,TRBJ2-1,TGTGCCAGCAGCATCACGACTAGCGGGAGGGGGTACAATGAGCAGTTCTTC,CASSITTSGRGYNEQFF
TRBV20-1,few,.,TRBJ2-7,TGCAGTGCTAGAGATCCGTACGAGCAGTACTTC,CSARDPYEQYF
TRBV30,.,.,TRBJ2-7,TGTGCCTGGAGTGTACAACAGTCCTACGAGCAGTACTTC,CAWSVQQSYEQYF
TRBV7-2,.,TRBD1,TRBJ2-5,TGTGCCAGCACCCCGGGACAGGGGGCCGAGACCCAGTACTTC,CASTPGQGAETQYF